This TCR beta chain was captured by sequencing in a study of blood T cell repertoires in COVID-19. Whole-study context: The United States, Italy and Spain were the sources of the acute and convalescent COVID-19 samples. T cells, B-cell-depleted T cells, or PBMCs provided the cDNA or gDNA that served as material.

Germline V CDR1 and CDR2: MDHEN, SYDVKM. V was shortened by 5 bases and J by 4 bases, with 15 bases between the two germline ends. This CDR3 region has 15 residues. Original analysis: How many nucleated cells were present was estimated from reference gene primer amplification. Data came from immunoSEQ multiplex PCR; TCRdb stores just in-frame clones and leaves some out. V, J and clone size reflect that table, while D and trimming were determined from the DNA. The sample lists under 150,000 clones; approximately 81% were seen once. Specimen: peripheral blood. The clonotype comes from a human donor in a cohort sampled during active COVID-19. The rearrangement joins TRBV28 to TRBJ1-3; D perhaps matches TRBD1 (5 bases). The CDR3 region is CASSQRGVGGNTIYF. In DNA form, the CDR3 reads TGTGCCAGCAGTCAACGGGGGGTGGGCGGAAACACCATATATTTT.